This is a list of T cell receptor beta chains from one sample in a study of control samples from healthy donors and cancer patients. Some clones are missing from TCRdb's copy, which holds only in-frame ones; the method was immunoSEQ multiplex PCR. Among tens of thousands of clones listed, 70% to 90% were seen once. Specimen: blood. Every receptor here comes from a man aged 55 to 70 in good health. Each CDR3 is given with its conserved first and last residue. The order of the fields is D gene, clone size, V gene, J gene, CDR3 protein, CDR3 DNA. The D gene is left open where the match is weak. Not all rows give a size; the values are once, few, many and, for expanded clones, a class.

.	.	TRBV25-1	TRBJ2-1	CASSSHQQYNEQFF	TGTGCCAGCAGTTCACATCAACAATACAATGAGCAGTTCTTC
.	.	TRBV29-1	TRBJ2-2	CSVKGAIGELFF	TGCAGCGTGAAAGGGGCGATCGGGGAGCTGTTTTTT
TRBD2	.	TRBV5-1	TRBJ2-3	CASSLAGTSATDTQYF	TGCGCCAGCAGTTTGGCCGGGACTAGCGCCACAGATACGCAGTATTTT
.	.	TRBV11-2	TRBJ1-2	CASSLGAGLNYGYTF	TGTGCCAGCAGCTTAGGCGCGGGACTTAACTATGGCTACACCTTC
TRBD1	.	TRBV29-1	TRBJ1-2	CSGGQHADGYTF	TGCAGCGGGGGACAGCATGCGGATGGCTACACCTTC
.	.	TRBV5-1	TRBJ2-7	CASSSSQWQGPYEQYF	TGCGCCAGCAGCTCATCCCAGTGGCAGGGGCCCTACGAGCAGTACTTC
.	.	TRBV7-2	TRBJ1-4	CASSTRGGAWEKLFF	TGTGCCAGCAGCACTCGGGGGGGCGCATGGGAAAAACTGTTTTTT
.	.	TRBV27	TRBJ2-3	CASSDPRRTRDTQYF	TGTGCCAGCAGTGACCCGAGAAGGACCAGAGATACGCAGTATTTT
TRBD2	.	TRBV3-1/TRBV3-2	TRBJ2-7	CASSPLAGGLGEQYF	TGTGCCAGCAGCCCTTTAGCGGGGGGGTTGGGGGAGCAGTACTTC
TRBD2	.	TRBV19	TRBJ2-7	CASTAGEDYEQYF	TGTGCCAGTACAGCGGGAGAGGACTACGAGCAGTACTTC
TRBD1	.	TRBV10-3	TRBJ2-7	CAISESSGTGASYEQYF	TGTGCCATCAGTGAGTCGTCGGGGACAGGGGCCTCCTACGAGCAGTACTTC
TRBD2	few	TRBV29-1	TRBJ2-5	CSVARGGSRWTQYF	TGCAGCGTGGCGCGGGGGGGAAGCCGATGGACCCAGTACTTC
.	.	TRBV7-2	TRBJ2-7	CASSLMQGAYEQYF	TGTGCCAGCAGCTTAATGCAGGGAGCCTACGAGCAGTACTTC
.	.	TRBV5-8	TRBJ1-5	CASSPWWGSGNQPQHF	TGTGCCAGCAGCCCATGGTGGGGATCAGGCAATCAGCCCCAGCATTTT
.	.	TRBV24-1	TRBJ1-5	CATSASIGVNQPQHF	TGTGCCACCAGTGCCAGCATCGGCGTCAATCAGCCCCAGCATTTT
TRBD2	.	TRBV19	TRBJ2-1	CASSRISGSSYNEQFF	TGTGCCAGTAGCCGTATTAGCGGGAGCTCCTACAATGAGCAGTTCTTC
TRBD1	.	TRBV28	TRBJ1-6	CASSPRTGVNSPLHF	TGTGCCAGCAGTCCTAGGACAGGGGTTAATTCACCCCTCCACTTT
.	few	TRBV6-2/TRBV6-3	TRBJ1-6	CASSSGQGKWLTNSPLHF	TGTGCCAGCAGTTCTGGCCAAGGGAAATGGTTAACTAATTCACCCCTCCACTTT
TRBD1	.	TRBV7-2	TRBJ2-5	CASSGTGGETQYF	TGTGCCAGCAGTGGGACAGGGGGTGAGACCCAGTACTTC
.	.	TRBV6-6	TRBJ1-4	CASSYLENEKLFF	TGTGCCAGCAGTTACCTTGAGAATGAAAAACTGTTTTTT
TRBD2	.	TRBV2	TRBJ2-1	CASRFEGTSVNEQFF	TGTGCCAGCAGGTTTGAGGGGACTAGCGTAAATGAGCAGTTCTTC
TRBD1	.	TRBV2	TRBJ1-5	CASRLQGGNQPQHF	TGTGCCAGCAGGCTACAGGGGGGGAATCAGCCCCAGCATTTT
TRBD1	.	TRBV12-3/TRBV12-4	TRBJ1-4	CASSRQGREKLFF	TGTGCCAGCAGCCGACAGGGGAGGGAAAAACTGTTTTTT
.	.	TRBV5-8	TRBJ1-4	CASSLLWGRATNEKLFF	TGTGCCAGCAGCTTGCTCTGGGGAAGAGCAACTAATGAAAAACTGTTTTTT
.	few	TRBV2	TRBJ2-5	CASTPNPQPETQYF	TGTGCCAGCACTCCGAACCCCCAGCCAGAGACCCAGTACTTC
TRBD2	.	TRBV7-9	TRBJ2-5	CASSLYPRGGQETQYF	TGTGCCAGCAGCTTATATCCCCGCGGGGGCCAAGAGACCCAGTACTTC
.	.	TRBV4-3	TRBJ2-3	CASSQDRALDTQYF	TGCGCCAGCAGCCAAGACCGGGCGCTGGATACGCAGTATTTT
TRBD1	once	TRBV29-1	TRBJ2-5	CSVDFKLRGRETQYF	TGCAGCGTTGACTTCAAACTCAGGGGGCGAGAGACCCAGTACTTC
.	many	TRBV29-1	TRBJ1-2	CSVVLSGFDYGYTF	TGCAGCGTTGTACTCTCAGGGTTCGACTATGGCTACACCTTC
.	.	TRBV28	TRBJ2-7	CASSLFLREQYF	TGTGCCAGCAGTTTATTTCTTAGGGAGCAGTACTTC
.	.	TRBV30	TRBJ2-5	CAWSAQGALGAQYF	TGTGCCTGGAGTGCCCAGGGAGCCCTCGGGGCCCAGTACTTC
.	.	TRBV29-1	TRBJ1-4	CSAEGREKLFF	TGCAGCGCCGAGGGGAGGGAAAAACTGTTTTTT
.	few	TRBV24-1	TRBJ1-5	CATSEQGLTQHF	TGTGCCACCAGTGAACAGGGCCTGACCCAGCATTTT
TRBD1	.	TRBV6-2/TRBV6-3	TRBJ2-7	CASSYRRQGGFSKSSYEQYF	TGTGCCAGCAGTTACCGACGACAGGGGGGCTTCTCTAAGAGCTCCTACGAGCAGTACTTC
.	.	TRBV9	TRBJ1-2	CASSGPTGLESGYTF	TGTGCCAGCAGCGGACCGACAGGACTCGAATCTGGCTACACCTTC
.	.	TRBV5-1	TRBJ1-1	CASSFGTLDTEAFF	TGCGCCAGCAGTTTCGGGACGTTGGACACTGAAGCTTTCTTT
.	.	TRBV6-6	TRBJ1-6	CASVIGGSYNSPLHF	TGTGCCAGCGTTATAGGAGGCTCCTATAATTCACCCCTCCACTTT